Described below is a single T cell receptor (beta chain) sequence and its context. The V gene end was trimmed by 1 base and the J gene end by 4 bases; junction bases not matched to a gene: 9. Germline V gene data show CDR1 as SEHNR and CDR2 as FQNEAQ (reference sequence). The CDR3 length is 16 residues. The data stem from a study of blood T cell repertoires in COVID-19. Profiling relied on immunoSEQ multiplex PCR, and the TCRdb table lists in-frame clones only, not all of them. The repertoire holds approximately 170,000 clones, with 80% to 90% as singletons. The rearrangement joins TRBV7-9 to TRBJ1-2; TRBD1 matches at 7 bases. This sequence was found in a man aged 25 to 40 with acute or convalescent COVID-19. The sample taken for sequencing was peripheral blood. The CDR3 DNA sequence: TGTGCCAGCAGCTTAGGGGGGACAGCTTTCCTCTATGGCTACACCTTC. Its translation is CASSLGGTAFLYGYTF.